Listed below are T cell receptor beta chains from one sample, sequenced in a study of T-cell memory formation after mild COVID-19. TCRdb reprocessed the 5' RACE reads via MiXCR and lists one record per CDR3 protein. The data hold 450,000 to 650,000 distinct CDR3 sequences, with 20% to 25% observed a single time. Sequencing was performed on PBMCs or a T cell subset sorted from them (not recorded which). Source of these receptors: an adult woman who had mild COVID-19 (a few samples of this study predate the infection). Cell type and time point are not known. Both conserved end residues are trimmed from each CDR3. Fields, in order: V gene, clone size, CDR3 protein. A row's size may be missing; if present it is once, few, many or a size class.

V gene: TRBV7-2
clone size: NA
CDR3 protein: ASSYRGGRTNYGYT

V gene: TRBV5-1
clone size: few
CDR3 protein: ASSLVSRDTEAF

V gene: TRBV2
clone size: NA
CDR3 protein: ASREGPLSYEQY

V gene: TRBV29-1
clone size: NA
CDR3 protein: SVETGMIFQY

V gene: TRBV9
clone size: NA
CDR3 protein: ASSVEGTVNTEAF

V gene: TRBV20-1
clone size: few
CDR3 protein: SARDVGPANTEAF

V gene: TRBV20-1
clone size: NA
CDR3 protein: SASPTSGGAYTQY

V gene: TRBV15
clone size: NA
CDR3 protein: ATSPTGQGRYEQY

V gene: TRBV7-2
clone size: few
CDR3 protein: ASSVRLAYNEQF

V gene: TRBV29-1
clone size: few
CDR3 protein: SARRAENTEAF

V gene: TRBV4-1
clone size: NA
CDR3 protein: ASSQPLVANYGYT

V gene: TRBV18
clone size: many
CDR3 protein: ASSPGQGAETQY

V gene: TRBV12-3/TRBV12-4
clone size: once
CDR3 protein: ASSVSLILGEKLF

V gene: TRBV12-3/TRBV12-4
clone size: NA
CDR3 protein: ASSSFTGPSDTQY

V gene: TRBV7-2
clone size: NA
CDR3 protein: ASSQPRASRDEQY

V gene: TRBV27
clone size: few
CDR3 protein: ASRDLTGGFNTQY

V gene: TRBV4-2
clone size: few
CDR3 protein: ASSQMTTQDGSNQPQH

V gene: TRBV7-9
clone size: NA
CDR3 protein: ARSLEQGAYEQY

V gene: TRBV12-3/TRBV12-4
clone size: few
CDR3 protein: ASSLEQGSDEQF

V gene: TRBV18
clone size: NA
CDR3 protein: ASSLWTLGGGALPPYNQPQH

V gene: TRBV11-1
clone size: NA
CDR3 protein: ASSLGPGGNQPQH

V gene: TRBV7-3
clone size: NA
CDR3 protein: ASSSGLGGAEQF

V gene: TRBV12-3/TRBV12-4
clone size: NA
CDR3 protein: ASTPGRHYPNEQF

V gene: TRBV29-1
clone size: NA
CDR3 protein: SATVSGQPQH

V gene: TRBV7-2
clone size: NA
CDR3 protein: ASSPRTGENYGYT

V gene: TRBV21-1
clone size: few
CDR3 protein: ASFGTSATDTQY

V gene: TRBV6-2/TRBV6-3
clone size: NA
CDR3 protein: ASWGGAGGVYEQY

V gene: TRBV5-1
clone size: NA
CDR3 protein: ASSLYPGRTEAF

V gene: TRBV5-6
clone size: NA
CDR3 protein: ASSLAGSSDGYT

V gene: TRBV6-1
clone size: few
CDR3 protein: GTGVIEKLF

V gene: TRBV24-1
clone size: few
CDR3 protein: ATSQSQGINYGYT

V gene: TRBV30
clone size: NA
CDR3 protein: AWTGSGLDTQY

V gene: TRBV6-5
clone size: NA
CDR3 protein: ASSSPSPGRRANEQF

V gene: TRBV27
clone size: few
CDR3 protein: ASSPRDSYYGYT

V gene: TRBV5-1
clone size: NA
CDR3 protein: ASSLGSVFSYNEQF

V gene: TRBV24-1
clone size: few
CDR3 protein: ATSDPGLAGGSTDTQY

V gene: TRBV2
clone size: few
CDR3 protein: ASNLLQGSGANVLT

V gene: TRBV4-3
clone size: NA
CDR3 protein: ASSQDFDSRSSYNEQF

V gene: TRBV30
clone size: few
CDR3 protein: AWTPGTGSHEQY

V gene: TRBV4-1
clone size: few
CDR3 protein: ASSQDRTQY

V gene: TRBV7-9
clone size: NA
CDR3 protein: ASSFHRIPDRTNQPQH

V gene: TRBV30
clone size: NA
CDR3 protein: AWSVWTQHSQY

V gene: TRBV20-1
clone size: NA
CDR3 protein: SARNWRRGTEAF

V gene: TRBV7-9
clone size: NA
CDR3 protein: ASSSTFFGQETQY

V gene: TRBV30
clone size: NA
CDR3 protein: AWSVRFGTGGRYEQY

V gene: TRBV6-2/TRBV6-3
clone size: NA
CDR3 protein: ASSYGGRRSPLH

V gene: TRBV20-1
clone size: NA
CDR3 protein: SARVTGSTDTQY